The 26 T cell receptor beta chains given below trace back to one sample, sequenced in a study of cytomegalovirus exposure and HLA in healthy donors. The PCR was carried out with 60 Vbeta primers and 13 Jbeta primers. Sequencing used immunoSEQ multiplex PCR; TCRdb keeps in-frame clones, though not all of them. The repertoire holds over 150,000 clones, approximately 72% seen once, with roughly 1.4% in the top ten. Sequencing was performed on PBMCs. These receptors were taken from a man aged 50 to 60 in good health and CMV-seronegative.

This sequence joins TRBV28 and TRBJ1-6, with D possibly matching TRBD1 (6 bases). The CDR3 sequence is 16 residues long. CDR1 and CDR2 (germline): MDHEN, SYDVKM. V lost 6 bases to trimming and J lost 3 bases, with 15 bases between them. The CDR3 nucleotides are TGTGCCAGCAGCCCTACAGGGCAAAACTATAATTCACCCCTCCACTTT. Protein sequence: CASSPTGQNYNSPLHF.

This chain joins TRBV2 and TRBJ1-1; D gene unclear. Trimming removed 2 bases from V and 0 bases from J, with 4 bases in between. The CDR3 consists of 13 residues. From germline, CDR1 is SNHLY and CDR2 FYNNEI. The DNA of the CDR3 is TGTGCCAGCAGTGAACTATTGAACACTGAAGCTTTCTTT. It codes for CASSELLNTEAFF.

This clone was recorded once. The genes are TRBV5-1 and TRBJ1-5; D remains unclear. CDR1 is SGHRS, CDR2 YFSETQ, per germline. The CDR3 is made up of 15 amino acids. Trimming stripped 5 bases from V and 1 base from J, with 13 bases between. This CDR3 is CASRLVAGSNQPQHF. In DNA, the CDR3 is TGCGCCAGCAGGCTGGTGGCGGGGAGCAATCAGCCCCAGCATTTT.

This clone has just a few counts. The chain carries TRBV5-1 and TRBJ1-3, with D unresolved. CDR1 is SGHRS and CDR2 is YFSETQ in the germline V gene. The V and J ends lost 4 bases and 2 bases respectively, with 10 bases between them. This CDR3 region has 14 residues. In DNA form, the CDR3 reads TGCGCCAGCAGCCCGGGAGGGACTGGAAACACCATATATTTT. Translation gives CASSPGGTGNTIYF.

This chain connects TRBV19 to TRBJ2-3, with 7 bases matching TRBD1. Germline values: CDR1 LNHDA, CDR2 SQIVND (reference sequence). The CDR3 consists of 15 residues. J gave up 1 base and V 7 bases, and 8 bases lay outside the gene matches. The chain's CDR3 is CASTPGQLRTDTQYF. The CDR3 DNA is TGTGCCAGTACCCCGGGACAGCTACGCACAGATACGCAGTATTTT.

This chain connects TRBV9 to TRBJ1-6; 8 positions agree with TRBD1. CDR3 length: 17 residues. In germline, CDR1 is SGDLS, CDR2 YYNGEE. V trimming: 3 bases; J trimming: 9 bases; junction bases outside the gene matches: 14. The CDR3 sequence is CASSGSRDRPQSSPLHF. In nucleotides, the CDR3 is TGTGCCAGCAGCGGATCCCGGGACAGGCCCCAGAGTTCACCCCTCCACTTT.

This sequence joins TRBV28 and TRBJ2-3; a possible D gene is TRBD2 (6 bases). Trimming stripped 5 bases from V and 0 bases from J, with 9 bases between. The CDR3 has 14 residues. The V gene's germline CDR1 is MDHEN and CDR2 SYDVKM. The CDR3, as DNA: TGTGCCAGCAGTACGGGGGTAAGCACAGATACGCAGTATTTT. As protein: CASSTGVSTDTQYF.

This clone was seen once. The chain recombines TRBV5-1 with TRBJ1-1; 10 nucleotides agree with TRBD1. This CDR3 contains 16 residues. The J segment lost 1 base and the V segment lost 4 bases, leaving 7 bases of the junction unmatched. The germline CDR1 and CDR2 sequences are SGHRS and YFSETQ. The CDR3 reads CASSPGQGTPNTEAFF. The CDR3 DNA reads TGCGCCAGCAGCCCGGGACAGGGGACCCCGAACACTGAAGCTTTCTTT.

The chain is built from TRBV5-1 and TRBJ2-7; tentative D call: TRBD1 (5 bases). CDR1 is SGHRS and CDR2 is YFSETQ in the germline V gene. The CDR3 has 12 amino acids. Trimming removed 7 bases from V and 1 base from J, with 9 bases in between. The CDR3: CASSQASYEQYF. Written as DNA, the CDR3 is TGCGCCAGCTCACAGGCATCCTACGAGCAGTACTTC.

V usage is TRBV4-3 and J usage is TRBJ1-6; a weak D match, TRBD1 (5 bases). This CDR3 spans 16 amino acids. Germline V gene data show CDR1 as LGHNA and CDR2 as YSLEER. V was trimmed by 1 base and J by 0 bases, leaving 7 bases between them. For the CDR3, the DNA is TGCGCCAGCAGCCAAGTTAGGGGCTCCTATAATTCACCCCTCCACTTT. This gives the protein CASSQVRGSYNSPLHF.

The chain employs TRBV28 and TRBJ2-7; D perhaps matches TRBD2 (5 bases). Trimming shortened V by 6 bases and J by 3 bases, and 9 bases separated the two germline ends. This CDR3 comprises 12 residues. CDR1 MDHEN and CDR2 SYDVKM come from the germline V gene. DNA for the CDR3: TGTGCCAGCAGCCACCGGGGCTACGAGCAGTACTTC. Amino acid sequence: CASSHRGYEQYF.

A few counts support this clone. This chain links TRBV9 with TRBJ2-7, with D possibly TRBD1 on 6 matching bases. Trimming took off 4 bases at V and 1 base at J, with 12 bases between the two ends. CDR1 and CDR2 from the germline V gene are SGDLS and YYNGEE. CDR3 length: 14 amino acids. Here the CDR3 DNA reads TGTGCCAGCAGCCCACCGACAGGATCCTACGAGCAGTACTTC. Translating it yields CASSPPTGSYEQYF.

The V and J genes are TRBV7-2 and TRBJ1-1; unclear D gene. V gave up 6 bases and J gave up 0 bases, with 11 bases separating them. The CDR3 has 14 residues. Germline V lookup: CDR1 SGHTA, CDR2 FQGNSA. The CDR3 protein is CASRHPILNTEAFF. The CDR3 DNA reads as TGTGCCAGCAGACACCCCATTTTGAACACTGAAGCTTTCTTT.

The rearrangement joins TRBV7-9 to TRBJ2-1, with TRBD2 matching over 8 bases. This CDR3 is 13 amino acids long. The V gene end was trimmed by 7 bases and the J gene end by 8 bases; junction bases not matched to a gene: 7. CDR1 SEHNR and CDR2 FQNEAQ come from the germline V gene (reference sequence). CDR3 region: CASTPPAGDEQFF. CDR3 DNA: TGTGCCAGCACCCCCCCAGCGGGGGATGAGCAGTTCTTC.

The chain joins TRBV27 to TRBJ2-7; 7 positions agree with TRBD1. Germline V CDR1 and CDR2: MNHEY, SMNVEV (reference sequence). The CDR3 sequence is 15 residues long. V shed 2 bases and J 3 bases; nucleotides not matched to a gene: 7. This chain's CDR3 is CASSLRQGTVYEQYF. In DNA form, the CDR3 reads TGTGCCAGCAGTTTAAGACAGGGCACCGTCTACGAGCAGTACTTC.

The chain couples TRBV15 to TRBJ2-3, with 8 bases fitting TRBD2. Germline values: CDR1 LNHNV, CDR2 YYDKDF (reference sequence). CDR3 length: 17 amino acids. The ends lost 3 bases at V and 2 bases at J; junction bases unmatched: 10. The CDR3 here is CATSSPLRGVATDTQYF. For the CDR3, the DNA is TGTGCCACCAGCAGTCCCTTGCGGGGGGTCGCCACAGATACGCAGTATTTT.

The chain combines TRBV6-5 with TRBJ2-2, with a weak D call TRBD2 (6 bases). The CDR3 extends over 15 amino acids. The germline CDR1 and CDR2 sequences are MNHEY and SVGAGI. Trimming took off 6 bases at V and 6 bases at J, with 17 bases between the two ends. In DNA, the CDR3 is TGTGCCAGCAGGAAGTGGAATTGGGACTCCGGGGAGCTGTTTTTT. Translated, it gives CASRKWNWDSGELFF.

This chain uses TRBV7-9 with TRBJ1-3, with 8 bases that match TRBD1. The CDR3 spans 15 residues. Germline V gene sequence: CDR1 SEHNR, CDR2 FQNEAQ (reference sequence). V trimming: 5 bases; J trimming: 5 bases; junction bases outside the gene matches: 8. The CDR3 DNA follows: TGTGCCAGCAGCCCCGGACAGGGAGGAAGAAACACCATATATTTT. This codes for CASSPGQGGRNTIYF.

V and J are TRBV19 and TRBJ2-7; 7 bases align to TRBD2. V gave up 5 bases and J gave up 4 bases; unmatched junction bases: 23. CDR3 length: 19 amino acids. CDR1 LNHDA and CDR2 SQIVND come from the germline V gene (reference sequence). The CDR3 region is CASSPTSFTGGGGFYEQYF. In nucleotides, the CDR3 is TGTGCCAGTAGTCCCACGTCGTTCACCGGAGGCGGGGGTTTTTACGAGCAGTACTTC.

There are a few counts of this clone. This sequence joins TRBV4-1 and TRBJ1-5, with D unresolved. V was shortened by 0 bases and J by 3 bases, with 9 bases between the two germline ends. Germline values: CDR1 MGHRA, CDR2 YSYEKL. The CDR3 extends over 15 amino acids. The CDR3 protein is CASSQDGQDNQPQHF. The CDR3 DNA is TGCGCCAGCAGCCAAGATGGGCAGGACAATCAGCCCCAGCATTTT.

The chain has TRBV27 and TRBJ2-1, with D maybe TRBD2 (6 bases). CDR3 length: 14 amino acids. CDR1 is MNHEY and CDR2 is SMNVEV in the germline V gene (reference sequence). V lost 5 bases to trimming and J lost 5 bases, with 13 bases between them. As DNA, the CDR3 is TGTGCCAGCAGTCCTTGGGGGGAGGACAATGAGCAGTTCTTC. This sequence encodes CASSPWGEDNEQFF.

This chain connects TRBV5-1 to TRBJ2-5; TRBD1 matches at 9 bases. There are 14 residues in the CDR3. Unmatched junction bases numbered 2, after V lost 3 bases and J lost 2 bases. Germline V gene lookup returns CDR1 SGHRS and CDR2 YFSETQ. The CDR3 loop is CASSWGTGQETQYF. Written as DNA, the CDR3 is TGCGCCAGCAGCTGGGGGACAGGGCAAGAGACCCAGTACTTC.

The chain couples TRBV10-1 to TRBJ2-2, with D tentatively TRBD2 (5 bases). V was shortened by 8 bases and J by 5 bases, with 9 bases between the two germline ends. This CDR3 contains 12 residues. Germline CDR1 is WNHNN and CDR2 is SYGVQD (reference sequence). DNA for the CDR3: TGCGCCAGCGCCCGGGGTACCGGGGAGCTGTTTTTT. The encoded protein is CASARGTGELFF.

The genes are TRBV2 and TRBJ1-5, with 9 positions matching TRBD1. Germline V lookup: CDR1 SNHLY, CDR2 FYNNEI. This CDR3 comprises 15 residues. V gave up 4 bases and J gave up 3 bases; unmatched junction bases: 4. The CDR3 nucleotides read TGTGCCAGCAGTGCGACAGGGGGGATCAATCAGCCCCAGCATTTT. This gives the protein CASSATGGINQPQHF.

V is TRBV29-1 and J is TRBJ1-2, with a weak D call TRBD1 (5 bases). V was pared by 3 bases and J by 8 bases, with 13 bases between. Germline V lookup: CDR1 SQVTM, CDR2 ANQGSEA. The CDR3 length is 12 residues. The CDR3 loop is CSVEGQGKGYTF. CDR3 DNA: TGCAGCGTTGAGGGCCAGGGAAAAGGCTACACCTTC.

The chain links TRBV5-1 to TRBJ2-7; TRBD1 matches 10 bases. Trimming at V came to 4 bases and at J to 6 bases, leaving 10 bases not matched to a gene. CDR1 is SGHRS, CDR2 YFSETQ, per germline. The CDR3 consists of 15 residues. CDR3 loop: CASSGTGTGDREQYF. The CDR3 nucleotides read TGCGCCAGCAGCGGAACCGGGACAGGGGATCGCGAGCAGTACTTC.